These T cell receptor beta chains were read from a single sample in a study of spatial heterogeneity in lung cancer. TCRdb re-called the 5' RACE reads through MiXCR, storing one row per CDR3 protein. The table shows roughly 20,000 distinct CDR3 sequences, with 4.6% occurring only once. Sequencing used PBMCs, obtained at surgery. The source of these receptors is a male donor with early-stage non-small cell lung cancer. CDR3s leave out the opening cysteine and the closing phenylalanine or tryptophan.

V	J	CDR3
TRBV19	TRBJ2-6	ASSIESSGANVLT
TRBV11-2	TRBJ2-3	ASSFFGSTDTQY
TRBV9	TRBJ2-3	ASSAKVDTQY
TRBV7-2	TRBJ2-4	ASSLASRLQY
TRBV25-1	TRBJ2-2	ASSRHDNTGELF
TRBV6-1	TRBJ1-5	ASSEGQTNQPQH
TRBV27	TRBJ2-7	ASSSRDRKAYEQY
TRBV5-1	TRBJ1-1	ASSLSASGVEAF
TRBV6-6	TRBJ2-1	ASSYGGGVGYNEQF
TRBV29-1	TRBJ1-4	SVSKGREKLF
TRBV20-1	TRBJ2-7	SAPLAGDEQY
TRBV5-6	TRBJ2-7	ASNRPGLAGYEQY
TRBV28	TRBJ2-5	ASSLPTAFNKETQY
TRBV9	TRBJ2-7	ASSLSDIPVEQY
TRBV24-1	TRBJ2-1	ATSEATSGYNEQF
TRBV15	TRBJ2-5	ATSRDPASRETQY
TRBV2	TRBJ2-6	ASSVGSGVNGANVLT
TRBV20-1	TRBJ2-4	SALDGFTPKNIQY
TRBV19	TRBJ1-5	ASSINYSNQPQH
TRBV7-2	TRBJ2-5	ASSGTGKETQY
TRBV7-3	TRBJ1-1	ASSFRETEAF
TRBV7-9	TRBJ1-3	ASSSSGSNSGNTIY
TRBV20-1	TRBJ1-1	SARDHLADMNTEAF
TRBV7-2	TRBJ2-7	ASSSQQGAVYEQY
TRBV6-6	TRBJ2-7	ASSYGRASEQY
TRBV6-2/TRBV6-3	TRBJ1-1	ASSLRRDTQKAF
TRBV12-3/TRBV12-4	TRBJ2-7	ASSFSSKQPTYEQY
TRBV25-1	TRBJ2-7	ASKGFRGEQY
TRBV9	TRBJ2-3	ASSPPTSSTDTQY
TRBV18	TRBJ2-1	ASSLGTGDGVYNEQF
TRBV30	TRBJ1-5	AWSLMRSNQPQH
TRBV7-2	TRBJ2-7	ASSPPGLSREQY
TRBV12-3/TRBV12-4	TRBJ2-5	ASSLAVGGSQTQY
TRBV28	TRBJ1-2	ASSPTRRSGYT
TRBV15	TRBJ1-5	ATSRDKRTYQPQH
TRBV2	TRBJ2-7	ASSGVEQGSYEQY
TRBV23-1	TRBJ1-3	ASSQNAPDRFTGNTIY
TRBV5-4	TRBJ2-1	ASSLRGWDRGDEQF
TRBV24-1	TRBJ2-1	ATSDSTYNEQF
TRBV6-6	TRBJ1-5	ASTAGTGISNQPQH
TRBV21-1	TRBJ1-2	ASSFHPDRDYGYT
TRBV3-1	TRBJ2-1	ASSPRGGRSTYNEQF
TRBV20-1	TRBJ1-5	SAQDRPPNQPQH
TRBV20-1	TRBJ2-7	SARLAGLYEQY
TRBV18	TRBJ2-1	ASSPSGLALSSYNEQF
TRBV6-2/TRBV6-3	TRBJ1-1	ASLEMGTEAF
TRBV10-3	TRBJ2-1	APFRQRNYNEQF
TRBV7-7	TRBJ2-5	ASSQSPGTGGETQY
TRBV18	TRBJ2-5	ASSSRLGPETQY
TRBV18	TRBJ1-2	ASSPSGGIGGYT
TRBV7-6	TRBJ1-1	ASSLRQQGFPEAF
TRBV24-1	TRBJ2-3	ATSDDSGGLGITDTQY